What follows are 14 T cell receptor beta chains derived from one specimen sequenced in a study of regulatory T cells in long-lasting Graves disease. Through Arm-PCR of CDR3 regions and iRepertoire HTBI primers, TCR beta libraries were built. TCRdb ran MiXCR on the multiplex PCR reads and lists one entry per CDR3 protein. Of around 500,000 distinct CDR3 sequences in the sample, 12% were seen once. Time point specified: newly diagnosed GD, antithyroid drugs for less than 3 months. Extracted PBMC RNA gave rise to the TCR library. These data were likewise used in another study, on T cells in Graves' hyperthyroidism and ophthalmopathy.

Source: peripheral blood mononuclear cells (PBMCs), taken at new diagnosis, from a patient treated with antithyroid drugs. The receptor source for this set is a young woman with Graves disease.

The chain links TRBV20-1 to TRBJ1-2; 7 nucleotides align to TRBD1. Unmatched junction bases numbered 11, after V lost 6 bases and J lost 4 bases. There are 14 residues in the CDR3. The germline V gene encodes CDR1 DFQATT and CDR2 SNEGSKA (reference sequence). The CDR3 coding sequence is TGCAGTGCGAGCGAGGGACAGCTCTCCTATGGCTACACCTTC. Translated, it gives CSASEGQLSYGYTF.

This clonotype was found many times. The CDR3 loop reads CASSIVPAMNTEAFF. CDR3 nucleotides: TGTGCCAGTAGTATAGTTCCAGCAATGAACACTGAAGCTTTCTTT. The rearrangement joins TRBV19 to TRBJ1-1, with D unclear. V lost 1 base and J lost 0, with 9 bases in between. The germline V gene encodes CDR1 LNHDA and CDR2 SQIVND (reference sequence). This CDR3 spans 15 amino acids.

This clonotype was seen ten or more times. The chain combines TRBV3-1 with TRBJ1-2, with D unclear. The germline V gene has CDR1 LGHDT and CDR2 YNNKEL (reference sequence). V was cut by 0 bases and J by 7 bases, with 6 bases left in between. The length of the CDR3 is 12 residues. CDR3 nucleotide sequence: TGTGCCAGCAGCCAAGAGGCAACTGGCTACACCTTC. This translates into CASSQEATGYTF.

The CDR3 region is CASSFTGGPGYTF. DNA for the CDR3: TGTGCCAGCAGTTTCACAGGGGGCCCTGGCTACACCTTC. This chain links TRBV2 with TRBJ1-2, with 9 bases matching TRBD1. The germline gives CDR1 SNHLY, CDR2 FYNNEI. This CDR3 is built from 13 residues. Germline trimming cut 5 bases from V and 7 bases from J; bases unmatched to any gene: 5.

Only a few counts were recorded for this clonotype. The V call is TRBV7-8, the J call TRBJ2-1, with 9 bases matching TRBD2. V trimming: 5 bases; J trimming: 4 bases; junction bases outside the gene matches: 15. The CDR3 is 18 amino acids. The V gene's germline CDR1 is SGHVS and CDR2 FQNEAQ. The CDR3 loop reads CASSLTPGTSLGYNEQFF. DNA of the CDR3: TGTGCCAGCAGCCTAACCCCAGGGACTAGCCTGGGATACAATGAGCAGTTCTTC. The full variable domain, its missing parts supplied by reference TRBV7-8 and TRBJ2-1, is GAGVSQSPRYKVAKRGQDVALRCDPISGHVSLFWYQQALGQGPEFLTYFQNEAQLDKSGLPSDRFFAERPEGSVSTLKIQRTQQEDSAVYLCASSLTPGTSLGYNEQFFGPGTRLTVL.

There are many counts of this clonotype. CDR3 sequence reads: CASSRQFLAGGYNEQFF. In nucleotides, the CDR3 is TGCGCCAGCAGCCGCCAGTTTCTAGCGGGAGGGTACAATGAGCAGTTCTTC. This chain links TRBV4-3 with TRBJ2-5; 12 bases agree with TRBD2. The DNA matches TRBJ2-1 better at its end, which makes the J call doubtful. CDR1 and CDR2 from the germline V gene are LGHNA and YSLEER. The CDR3 extends over 17 amino acids.

This clonotype was counted only a few times. The chain is built from TRBV29-1 and TRBJ1-1; 7 bases fit TRBD1. With V trimmed by 4 bases and J by 1 base, 3 bases remained unmatched. This CDR3 contains 13 residues. Germline V gene data show CDR1 as SQVTM and CDR2 as ANQGSEA. The CDR3 sequence is CSVAYRGNTEAFF. CDR3 coding DNA: TGCAGCGTTGCTTACAGGGGGAACACTGAAGCTTTCTTT. The variable domain in full, completed from reference TRBV29-1 and TRBJ1-1, reads SAVISQKPSRDICQRGTSLTIQCQVDSQVTMMFWYRQQPGQSLTLIATANQGSEATYESGFVIDKFPISRPNLTFSTLTVSNMSPEDSSIYLCSVAYRGNTEAFFGQGTRLTVV.

Ten or more counts support this clonotype. The chain uses TRBV5-4 and TRBJ2-5, with a weak D call TRBD2 (6 bases). Between the trimmed V and J ends, which lost 5 bases and 4 bases, there was a span of 15 bases. Germline V gene sequence: CDR1 SGHNT, CDR2 YYREEE (reference sequence). The CDR3 sequence is 14 residues long. The CDR3 coding sequence is TGTGCCAGCAGTCAATTTCTCGGGGGAGAGACCCAGTACTTC. It encodes CASSQFLGGETQYF.

The chain carries TRBV28 and TRBJ1-2; 7 bases are a match to TRBD1. The CDR3 extends over 15 amino acids. With V trimmed by 6 bases and J by 4 bases, 11 bases remained unmatched. CDR1 is MDHEN and CDR2 is SYDVKM in the germline V gene. CDR3 nucleotide sequence: TGTGCCAGCAGCCCGCTTAGGGGGCGGGGCTATGGCTACACCTTC. It specifies CASSPLRGRGYGYTF.

This clonotype came up many times. This chain joins TRBV6-2 or TRBV6-3 and TRBJ1-2; no reliable D call. Trimming pared 7 bases from V and 7 bases from J, leaving 22 bases between. The CDR3 spans 15 residues. From germline, CDR1 is MNHEY and CDR2 SVGEGT. The CDR3 is CASIMTGRGFGGYTF. The CDR3 region has the DNA TGTGCCAGCATTATGACGGGCCGTGGGTTTGGTGGCTACACCTTC.

This clonotype was seen ten or more times. CDR3 nucleotides: TGTGCCAGCAGTACAACAGGGAAGGGTGAAAAACTGTTTTTT. It encodes CASSTTGKGEKLFF. This chain uses TRBV2 with TRBJ1-4; maybe TRBD1 (6 bases). Trimming took 5 bases from V and 7 from J, leaving 14 bases between them. This CDR3 is 14 amino acids long. In germline, CDR1 is SNHLY, CDR2 FYNNEI.

In this sample, this clonotype turned up many times. This chain connects TRBV28 to TRBJ2-5; D is possibly TRBD2 (5 bases). Germline assignment: CDR1 MDHEN and CDR2 SYDVKM. The CDR3 is 15 residues long. Trimming took off 3 bases at V and 3 bases at J, with 14 bases between the two ends. Here the CDR3 reads CASSFASMGEETQYF. DNA of the CDR3: TGTGCCAGCAGTTTTGCTTCGATGGGAGAAGAGACCCAGTACTTC.

The rearrangement uses TRBV5-4 and TRBJ2-7, with 10 bases identical to TRBD2. This CDR3 comprises 14 residues. The junction had 4 bases not matched to a gene; V was cut back by 3 bases and J by 4 bases. Germline values: CDR1 SGHNT, CDR2 YYREEE (reference sequence). The CDR3 protein is CASSSGTSAYEQYF. In DNA, the CDR3 is TGTGCCAGCAGCTCCGGGACTAGCGCTTACGAGCAGTACTTC.

This clonotype was detected ten times or more. This sequence joins TRBV24-1 and TRBJ1-1; D is unresolved. The V and J ends lost 3 bases and 8 bases respectively, with 9 bases between them. Germline CDR1 KGHDR, CDR2 SFDVKD. CDR3 length equals 12 residues. CDR3 loop: CATSDRPGEAFF. CDR3 in DNA: TGTGCCACCAGTGATAGACCCGGGGAAGCTTTCTTT.